One TCR beta chain is described in this entry. As processed by the authors: Researchers report that nucleated cell counts were estimated from reference gene primer amplification. Clones were read by immunoSEQ multiplex PCR, and TCRdb kept only the in-frame ones, dropping some. V, J and clone size are taken as reported in that table, and D and trimming were inferred from the DNA itself. This sample has 400,000 to 450,000 clones, with approximately 88% found just once. The CDR3 runs to 13 residues. Trimming left V 6 bases short and J 1 base short, with 10 bases between. CDR1 SGHRS and CDR2 YFSETQ come from the germline V gene. Seattle-derived patients entered the study during active infection and were followed longitudinally. This specimen belongs to a study of blood T cell repertoires in COVID-19. Across the study: Spain, Italy and the United States supplied samples that represented acute and convalescent COVID-19. Nucleic acid was either cDNA or gDNA, and it came from T cells, B-cell-depleted T cells, or PBMCs.

Sequencing was carried out using peripheral blood. The receptor was derived from a woman aged 45 to 65 with COVID-19, enrolled during active disease. The J gene is TRBJ1-2, the V gene TRBV5-1; D remains ambiguous. The CDR3 reads CASKRQDNYGYTF. CDR3 in DNA: TGCGCCAGCAAAAGGCAGGATAACTATGGCTACACCTTC.